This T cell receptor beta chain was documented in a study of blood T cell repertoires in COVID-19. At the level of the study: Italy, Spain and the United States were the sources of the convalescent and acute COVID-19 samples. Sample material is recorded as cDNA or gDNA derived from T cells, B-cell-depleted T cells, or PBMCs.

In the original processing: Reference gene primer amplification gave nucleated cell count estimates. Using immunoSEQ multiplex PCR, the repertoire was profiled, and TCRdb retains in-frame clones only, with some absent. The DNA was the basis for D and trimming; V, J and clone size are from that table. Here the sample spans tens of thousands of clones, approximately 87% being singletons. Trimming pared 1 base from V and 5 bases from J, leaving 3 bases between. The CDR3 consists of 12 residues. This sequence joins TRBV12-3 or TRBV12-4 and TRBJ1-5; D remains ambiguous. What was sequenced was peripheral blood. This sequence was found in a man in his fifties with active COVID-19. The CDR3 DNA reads TGTGCCAGCAGTTTAGGAGATCAGCCCCAGCATTTT. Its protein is CASSLGDQPQHF.